This T cell receptor beta chain was found in a study of chemoradiotherapy in HPV16-positive cancers. Whole-study findings and limits: In HPV16-positive patients, HPV-responsive T-cell expansion tracked better recurrence-free survival.

Germline loops: CDR1 SGHRS, CDR2 YFSETQ. The J segment lost 0 bases and the V segment lost 0 bases, leaving 4 bases of the junction unmatched. The CDR3 has 17 amino acids. Comment on this clone: Its cognate antigen is unknown.

Produced via immunoSEQ multiplex PCR; TCRdb's table is partial and in-frame only. The sample comprises around 30,000 clones, 90% to 95% of which are singletons, and under 25% rests with the top ten. The chain joins TRBV5-1 to TRBJ2-3; the match to TRBD2 covers 10 bases. The source is a human donor with HPV-associated anogenital cancer. This material consisted of blood, taken from a patient who underwent chemoradiotherapy. CDR3: CASSLAVAGGSTDTQYF. The CDR3 DNA sequence: TGCGCCAGCAGCTTGGCAGTAGCGGGAGGTAGCACAGATACGCAGTATTTT.